This is a list of T cell receptor beta chains from one sample in a study of shared clonotypes between healthy human individuals. Produced via immunoSEQ multiplex PCR; TCRdb's table is partial and in-frame only. The sample records about 820,000 clones, more than 85% being singletons. Input material: naive CD8+ T cells sorted from blood. The receptor source for this set is a man aged 30 to 39 in good health. The CDR3 runs from the conserved cysteine through the conserved F or W. Each record gives: D gene, J gene, V gene, clone size, CDR3 protein. A D gene is named only where the DNA matches it firmly. Size is omitted from some rows. Given values are once, few, many or a class for expanded clones.

d_call: .; j_call: TRBJ2-7; v_call: TRBV9; clone_size: .; cdr3_aa: CASSVAVYGEQYF
d_call: .; j_call: TRBJ1-3; v_call: TRBV4-1; clone_size: once; cdr3_aa: CASSQDSGRALGVNTIYF
d_call: TRBD2; j_call: TRBJ2-3; v_call: TRBV11-2; clone_size: .; cdr3_aa: CASSSLSGGPDTQYF
d_call: .; j_call: TRBJ2-3; v_call: TRBV2; clone_size: .; cdr3_aa: CASRQDYTQYF
d_call: TRBD2; j_call: TRBJ2-7; v_call: TRBV7-8; clone_size: .; cdr3_aa: CASSPRVGDYPPEQYF
d_call: .; j_call: TRBJ2-7; v_call: TRBV27; clone_size: .; cdr3_aa: CASSFGLTYEQYF
d_call: .; j_call: TRBJ2-1; v_call: TRBV5-1; clone_size: .; cdr3_aa: CASSSGPARTTPHNEQFF
d_call: .; j_call: TRBJ2-7; v_call: TRBV27; clone_size: .; cdr3_aa: CASSFEVRGYEQYF
d_call: TRBD2; j_call: TRBJ2-7; v_call: TRBV10-3; clone_size: .; cdr3_aa: CAIAMAAGTSGSLYEQYF
d_call: TRBD2; j_call: TRBJ2-3; v_call: TRBV28; clone_size: .; cdr3_aa: CASTWEGSTDTQYF
d_call: .; j_call: TRBJ2-5; v_call: TRBV28; clone_size: .; cdr3_aa: CASTPGARPETQYF
d_call: .; j_call: TRBJ2-1; v_call: TRBV10-3; clone_size: .; cdr3_aa: CSISPGDLEQFF
d_call: .; j_call: TRBJ2-3; v_call: TRBV10-3; clone_size: .; cdr3_aa: CAISDKDRSTDTQYF
d_call: .; j_call: TRBJ1-1; v_call: TRBV25-1; clone_size: .; cdr3_aa: CASRRSIEAFF
d_call: .; j_call: TRBJ1-5; v_call: TRBV4-1; clone_size: .; cdr3_aa: CASSQVGLQARGINQPQHF
d_call: TRBD1; j_call: TRBJ2-7; v_call: TRBV7-9; clone_size: .; cdr3_aa: CASSGQDTPGEQYF
d_call: .; j_call: TRBJ2-3; v_call: TRBV7-9; clone_size: .; cdr3_aa: CASSFRRDTQYF
d_call: TRBD1; j_call: TRBJ2-7; v_call: TRBV7-9; clone_size: once; cdr3_aa: CASSSPGQDRYEQYF
d_call: TRBD1; j_call: TRBJ2-1; v_call: TRBV11-3; clone_size: .; cdr3_aa: CASSTRTGVHYNEQFF
d_call: .; j_call: TRBJ2-7; v_call: TRBV18; clone_size: .; cdr3_aa: CASSPLGRELAKSSYEQYF
d_call: .; j_call: TRBJ2-1; v_call: TRBV9; clone_size: .; cdr3_aa: CASSVAPASSNEQFF
d_call: TRBD2; j_call: TRBJ2-3; v_call: TRBV28; clone_size: once; cdr3_aa: CASSLLGGDGGTQYF
d_call: TRBD2; j_call: TRBJ2-5; v_call: TRBV7-2; clone_size: .; cdr3_aa: CASSLGGTSGRRGEETQYF
d_call: TRBD1; j_call: TRBJ2-3; v_call: TRBV9; clone_size: .; cdr3_aa: CASSPGGADTQYF
d_call: TRBD1; j_call: TRBJ2-2; v_call: TRBV28; clone_size: once; cdr3_aa: CASRRTGASPNTGELFF
d_call: .; j_call: TRBJ2-7; v_call: TRBV27; clone_size: .; cdr3_aa: CASSLSGLLNYEQYF
d_call: TRBD2; j_call: TRBJ2-3; v_call: TRBV7-9; clone_size: .; cdr3_aa: CASSLKSGRAYTDTQYF
d_call: .; j_call: TRBJ1-2; v_call: TRBV13; clone_size: .; cdr3_aa: CASSGAGEGYTF
d_call: TRBD2; j_call: TRBJ2-3; v_call: TRBV19; clone_size: .; cdr3_aa: CASSPRERELTDTQYF
d_call: TRBD1; j_call: TRBJ1-1; v_call: TRBV7-9; clone_size: .; cdr3_aa: CASSSLTGGNTEAFF
d_call: TRBD1; j_call: TRBJ2-2; v_call: TRBV7-7; clone_size: once; cdr3_aa: CASSFVTGGTGELFF
d_call: .; j_call: TRBJ2-3; v_call: TRBV5-1; clone_size: .; cdr3_aa: CASSLERAYTDTQYF
d_call: .; j_call: TRBJ1-3; v_call: TRBV27; clone_size: .; cdr3_aa: CASSINGGSGNTIYF
d_call: TRBD1; j_call: TRBJ2-1; v_call: TRBV11-2; clone_size: once; cdr3_aa: CASRYRDRVHNEQFF
d_call: .; j_call: TRBJ2-7; v_call: TRBV7-9; clone_size: .; cdr3_aa: CASSGRVTDVGYSYEQYF
d_call: TRBD2; j_call: TRBJ2-1; v_call: TRBV28; clone_size: .; cdr3_aa: CASSSSGNYNEQFF
d_call: .; j_call: TRBJ2-7; v_call: TRBV7-9; clone_size: .; cdr3_aa: CASSLAQTYEQYF
d_call: .; j_call: TRBJ2-7; v_call: TRBV5-6; clone_size: .; cdr3_aa: CASSLNGGYLIDEQYF
d_call: .; j_call: TRBJ1-2; v_call: TRBV7-9; clone_size: .; cdr3_aa: CASSLSWGALGYTF
d_call: .; j_call: TRBJ2-2; v_call: TRBV28; clone_size: .; cdr3_aa: CASSSLRVEGAENTGELFF
d_call: .; j_call: TRBJ2-5; v_call: TRBV7-9; clone_size: .; cdr3_aa: CASSFDHLETQYF
d_call: .; j_call: TRBJ2-3; v_call: TRBV29-1; clone_size: .; cdr3_aa: CSVEGMQSGFTDTQYF
d_call: .; j_call: TRBJ2-1; v_call: TRBV27; clone_size: .; cdr3_aa: CASSSLGAEGNNEQFF
d_call: .; j_call: TRBJ1-5; v_call: TRBV15; clone_size: .; cdr3_aa: CATSLAVGQPQHF
d_call: .; j_call: TRBJ2-7; v_call: TRBV12-5; clone_size: .; cdr3_aa: CASGSYEQYF
d_call: .; j_call: TRBJ2-7; v_call: TRBV7-9; clone_size: once; cdr3_aa: CASSPGQGGVDEQYF
d_call: TRBD2; j_call: TRBJ2-7; v_call: TRBV7-9; clone_size: .; cdr3_aa: CASSTRTSGSYEQYF
d_call: TRBD1; j_call: TRBJ2-5; v_call: TRBV7-9; clone_size: .; cdr3_aa: CASKGPLTGPLETQYF
d_call: .; j_call: TRBJ2-3; v_call: TRBV27; clone_size: once; cdr3_aa: CASSLEASTDTQYF
d_call: TRBD1; j_call: TRBJ2-7; v_call: TRBV29-1; clone_size: .; cdr3_aa: CSVDGTGEDYEQYF
d_call: .; j_call: TRBJ2-5; v_call: TRBV20-1; clone_size: .; cdr3_aa: CSPLIETQYF
d_call: TRBD1; j_call: TRBJ2-7; v_call: TRBV6-6; clone_size: .; cdr3_aa: CASRVGTDYEQYF
d_call: TRBD2; j_call: TRBJ2-3; v_call: TRBV5-5; clone_size: .; cdr3_aa: CASSSLAGTDTQYF
d_call: TRBD2; j_call: TRBJ2-1; v_call: TRBV4-1; clone_size: .; cdr3_aa: CASSLGLAGEEQFF
d_call: .; j_call: TRBJ1-1; v_call: TRBV27; clone_size: .; cdr3_aa: CASSLLVARANTEAFF
d_call: .; j_call: TRBJ1-2; v_call: TRBV5-4; clone_size: .; cdr3_aa: CASSLAGGHGYTF
d_call: .; j_call: TRBJ2-4; v_call: TRBV5-1; clone_size: .; cdr3_aa: CASSLETENIQYF